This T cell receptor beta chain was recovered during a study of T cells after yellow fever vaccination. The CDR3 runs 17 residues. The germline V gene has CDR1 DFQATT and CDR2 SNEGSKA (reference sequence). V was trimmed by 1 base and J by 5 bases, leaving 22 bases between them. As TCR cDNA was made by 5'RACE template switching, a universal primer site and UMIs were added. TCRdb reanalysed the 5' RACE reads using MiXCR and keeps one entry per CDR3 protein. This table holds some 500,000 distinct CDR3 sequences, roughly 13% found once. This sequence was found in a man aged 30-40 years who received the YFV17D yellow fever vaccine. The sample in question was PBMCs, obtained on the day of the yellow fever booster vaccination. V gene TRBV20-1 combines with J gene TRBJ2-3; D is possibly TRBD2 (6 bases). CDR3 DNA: TGCAGTGCTAGAGCCGCGGGTGGAGCGGGTGGTCTAGATACGCAGTATTTT. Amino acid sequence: CSARAAGGAGGLDTQYF.